These 8 T cell receptor beta chains share one sample of origin, sequenced in a study of blood T cell repertoires in COVID-19. The method was immunoSEQ multiplex PCR; TCRdb's version includes in-frame clones alone and lacks a portion of them. This table has approximately 53,000 clones, over 80% appearing once. The sequenced sample consisted of peripheral blood. The receptors derive from a man between 40 and 49 years old with acute or convalescent COVID-19.

The rearrangement links TRBV15 to TRBJ1-5; 7 bases map to TRBD1. From germline, CDR1 is LNHNV and CDR2 YYDKDF (reference sequence). CDR3 length equals 13 residues. V lost 8 bases and J lost 4; bases outside the gene matches: 5. This CDR3 is CATGEGQNQPQHF. The CDR3 coding sequence is TGTGCCACCGGTGAGGGACAGAATCAGCCCCAGCATTTT.

This sequence joins TRBV28 and TRBJ2-7; tentative D call: TRBD1 (7 bases). From germline, CDR1 is MDHEN and CDR2 SYDVKM. V shed 6 bases and J shed 7 bases, with 19 bases lying between them. This CDR3 is built from 14 residues. The CDR3 sequence is CASRSGTAGREQYF. The CDR3 DNA sequence: TGTGCCAGCAGGTCCGGGACAGCGGGTAGGGAGCAGTACTTC. Combining the CDR3 with reference TRBV28 and TRBJ2-7 gives the whole variable domain DVKVTQSSRYLVKRTGEKVFLECVQDMDHENMFWYRQDPGLGLRLIYFSYDVKMKEKGDIPEGYSVSREKKERFSLILESASTNQTSMYLCASRSGTAGREQYFGPGTRLTVT.

This clone was counted between two and nine times. This sequence joins TRBV9 and TRBJ1-2; D uncertain. This CDR3 has 15 amino acids. Looked up from germline, CDR1 is SGDLS and CDR2 is YYNGEE. Trimming removed 0 bases from V and 7 bases from J, with 16 bases in between. The CDR3 region has the DNA TGTGCCAGCAGCGTAGAGGTTCATGGCGAGGGTGGCTACACCTTC. It codes for CASSVEVHGEGGYTF. The full variable domain, in which reference TRBV9 and TRBJ1-2 provide the parts outside the CDR3, is DSGVTQTPKHLITATGQRVTLRCSPRSGDLSVYWYQQSLDQGLQFLIQYYNGEERAKGNILERFSAQQFPDLHSELNLSSLELGDSALYFCASSVEVHGEGGYTFGSGTRLTVV.

The chain joins TRBV10-3 to TRBJ1-5; TRBD1 agrees at 7 bases. Germline CDR1 is ENHRY and CDR2 is SYGVKD. This CDR3 is 19 amino acids long. V was pared by 0 bases and J by 2 bases, with 13 bases of the junction left unmatched. CDR3 region: CAISESTRGKGAGNQPQHF. CDR3 bases: TGTGCCATCAGTGAGTCGACCCGAGGAAAGGGGGCCGGCAATCAGCCCCAGCATTTT.

In this sample, this clone turned up once. The rearrangement uses TRBV7-9 and TRBJ1-5; 8 nucleotides agree with TRBD1. The CDR3 totals 14 residues. V shed 3 bases, J shed 6 bases, and the junction held 4 bases outside the gene matches. Germline V lookup: CDR1 SEHNR, CDR2 FQNEAQ (reference sequence). The CDR3 is CASSFGTGTQPQHF. The CDR3 DNA follows: TGTGCCAGCAGCTTTGGGACAGGAACTCAGCCCCAGCATTTT.

V gene TRBV19 combines with J gene TRBJ2-3; possible D gene TRBD2, 6 bases. V lost 5 bases and J lost 2, with 17 bases in between. Germline CDR1 reads LNHDA; CDR2 reads SQIVND (reference sequence). This CDR3 spans 16 amino acids. CDR3 DNA: TGTGCCAGTAGTGCTAGGACTGGGGGGAACACAGATACGCAGTATTTT. Translation: CASSARTGGNTDTQYF.

The genes are TRBV24-1 and TRBJ1-1; 8 bases are a match to TRBD1. J gave up 1 base and V 6 bases, and 9 bases lay outside the gene matches. CDR1 KGHDR and CDR2 SFDVKD come from the germline V gene. The CDR3 length is 16 residues. Written as DNA, the CDR3 is TGTGCCACCAGTTCTTCCCCGGGACAGGCGAACACTGAAGCTTTCTTT. Translation gives CATSSSPGQANTEAFF.

This clone was observed once. The chain joins TRBV30 to TRBJ1-1; D might be TRBD1 (5 bases). The CDR3 covers 11 residues. Germline CDR1 reads GTSNPN; CDR2 reads SVGIG (reference sequence). V lost 3 bases, J lost 11 bases, and 13 bases lay in between. Here the CDR3 reads CAWRPTKGAFF. In DNA, the CDR3 is TGTGCCTGGAGACCCACGAAGGGGGCTTTCTTT.